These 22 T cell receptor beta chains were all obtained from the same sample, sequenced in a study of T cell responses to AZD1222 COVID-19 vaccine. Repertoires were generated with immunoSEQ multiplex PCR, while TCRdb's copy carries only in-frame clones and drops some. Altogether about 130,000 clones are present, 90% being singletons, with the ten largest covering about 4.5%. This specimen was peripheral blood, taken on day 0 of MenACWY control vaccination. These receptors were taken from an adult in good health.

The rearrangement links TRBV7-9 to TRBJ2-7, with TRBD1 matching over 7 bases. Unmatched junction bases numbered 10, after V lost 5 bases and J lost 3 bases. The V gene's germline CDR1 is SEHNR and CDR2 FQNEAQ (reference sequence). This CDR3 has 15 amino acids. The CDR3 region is CASSLDREFHYEQYV. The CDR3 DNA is TGTGCCAGCAGCCTAGACAGGGAATTTCACTACGAGCAGTACGTC.

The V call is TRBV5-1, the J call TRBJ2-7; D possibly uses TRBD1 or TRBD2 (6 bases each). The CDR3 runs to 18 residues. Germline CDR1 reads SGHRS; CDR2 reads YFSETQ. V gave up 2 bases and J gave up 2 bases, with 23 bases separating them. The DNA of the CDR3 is TGCGCCAGCAGCTTCGGATTCGGGGGCGGGACCTCCCCCTACGAGCAGTACTTC. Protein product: CASSFGFGGGTSPYEQYF.

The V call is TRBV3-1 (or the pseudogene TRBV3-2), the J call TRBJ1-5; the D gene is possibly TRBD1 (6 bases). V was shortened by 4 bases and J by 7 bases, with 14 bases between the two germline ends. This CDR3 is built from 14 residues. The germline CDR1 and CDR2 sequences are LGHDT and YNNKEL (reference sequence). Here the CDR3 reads CASSPRGVGQPQHF. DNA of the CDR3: TGTGCCAGCAGCCCCAGGGGAGTCGGGCAGCCCCAGCATTTT.

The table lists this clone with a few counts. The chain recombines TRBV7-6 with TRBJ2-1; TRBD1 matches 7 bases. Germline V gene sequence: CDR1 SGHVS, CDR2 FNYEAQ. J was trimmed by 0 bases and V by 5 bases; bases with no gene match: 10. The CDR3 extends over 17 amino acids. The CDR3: CASSRGQSHLSYNEQFF. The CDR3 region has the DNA TGTGCCAGCAGCCGGGGACAGTCGCACCTCTCCTACAATGAGCAGTTCTTC.

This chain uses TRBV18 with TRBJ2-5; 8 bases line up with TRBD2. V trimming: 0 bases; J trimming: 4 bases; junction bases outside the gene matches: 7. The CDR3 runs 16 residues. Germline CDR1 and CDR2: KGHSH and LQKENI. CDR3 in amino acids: CASSPPSASGGETQYF. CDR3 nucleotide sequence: TGTGCCAGCTCACCACCGAGTGCCAGCGGGGGAGAGACCCAGTACTTC.

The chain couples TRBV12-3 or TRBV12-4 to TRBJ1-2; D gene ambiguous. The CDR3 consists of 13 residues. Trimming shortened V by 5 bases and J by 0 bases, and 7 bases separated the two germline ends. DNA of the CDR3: TGTGCCAGCAGTCCCAGAACTAACTATGGCTACACCTTC. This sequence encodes CASSPRTNYGYTF.

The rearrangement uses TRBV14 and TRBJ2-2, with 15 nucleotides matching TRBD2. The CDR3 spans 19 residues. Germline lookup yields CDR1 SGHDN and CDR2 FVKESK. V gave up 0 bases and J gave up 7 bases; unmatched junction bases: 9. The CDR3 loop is CASSQDWTSGRARLGELFF. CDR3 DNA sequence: TGTGCCAGCAGCCAAGATTGGACTAGCGGGAGGGCCAGGCTCGGGGAGCTGTTTTTT.

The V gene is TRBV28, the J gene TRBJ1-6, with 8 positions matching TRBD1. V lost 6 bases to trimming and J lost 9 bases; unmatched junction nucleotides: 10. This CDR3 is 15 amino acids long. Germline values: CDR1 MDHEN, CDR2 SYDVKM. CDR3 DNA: TGTGCCAGCAGACAAGCGGACAGGGAAAGTTCACCCCTCCACTTT. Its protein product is CASRQADRESSPLHF.

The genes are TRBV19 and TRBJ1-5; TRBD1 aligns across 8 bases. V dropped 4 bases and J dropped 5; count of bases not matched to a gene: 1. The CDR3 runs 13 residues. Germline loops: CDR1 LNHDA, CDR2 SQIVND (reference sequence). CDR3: CASSTGGHQPQHF. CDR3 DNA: TGTGCCAGTAGTACAGGGGGCCATCAGCCCCAGCATTTT.

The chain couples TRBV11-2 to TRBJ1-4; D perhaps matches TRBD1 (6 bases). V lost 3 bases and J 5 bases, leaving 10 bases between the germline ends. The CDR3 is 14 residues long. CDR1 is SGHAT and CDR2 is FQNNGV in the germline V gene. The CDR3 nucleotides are TGTGCCAGCAGCTTGGACAGTTGGAATGAAAAACTGTTTTTT. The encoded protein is CASSLDSWNEKLFF.

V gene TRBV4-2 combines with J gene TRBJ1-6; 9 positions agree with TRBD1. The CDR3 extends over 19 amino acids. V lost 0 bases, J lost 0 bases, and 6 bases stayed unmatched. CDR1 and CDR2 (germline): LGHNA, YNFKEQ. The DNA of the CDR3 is TGTGCCAGCAGCCAAGATTTGGACAGGGGAAGCTCCTATAATTCACCCCTCCACTTT. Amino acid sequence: CASSQDLDRGSSYNSPLHF.

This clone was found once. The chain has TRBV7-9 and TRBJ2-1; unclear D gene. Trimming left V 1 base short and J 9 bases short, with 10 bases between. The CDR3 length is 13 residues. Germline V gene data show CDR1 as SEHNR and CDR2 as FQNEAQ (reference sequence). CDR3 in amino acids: CASSLEGIGEQFF. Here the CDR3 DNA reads TGTGCCAGCAGCTTAGAAGGTATTGGTGAGCAGTTCTTC.

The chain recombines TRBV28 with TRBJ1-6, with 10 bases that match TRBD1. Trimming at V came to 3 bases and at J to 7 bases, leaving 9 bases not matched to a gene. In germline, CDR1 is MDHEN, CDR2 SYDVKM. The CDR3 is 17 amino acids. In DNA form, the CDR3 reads TGTGCCAGCAGTTTTGGGGGGGGGACAGGGGAGAATTCACCCCTCCACTTT. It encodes CASSFGGGTGENSPLHF.

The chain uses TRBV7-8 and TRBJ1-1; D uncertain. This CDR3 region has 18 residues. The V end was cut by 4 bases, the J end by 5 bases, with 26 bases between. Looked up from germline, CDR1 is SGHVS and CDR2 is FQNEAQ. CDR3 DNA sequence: TGTGCCAGCAGCTCAAGCGGTCCACAGTGGGCGCGAAGTACTGAAGCTTTCTTT. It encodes CASSSSGPQWARSTEAFF.

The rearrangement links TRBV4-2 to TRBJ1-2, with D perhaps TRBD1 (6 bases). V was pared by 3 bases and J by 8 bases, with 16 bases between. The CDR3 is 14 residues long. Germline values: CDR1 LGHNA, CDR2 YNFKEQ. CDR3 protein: CASSQPKGVGGYTF. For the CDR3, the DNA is TGTGCCAGCAGCCAGCCCAAGGGGGTTGGCGGCTACACCTTC.

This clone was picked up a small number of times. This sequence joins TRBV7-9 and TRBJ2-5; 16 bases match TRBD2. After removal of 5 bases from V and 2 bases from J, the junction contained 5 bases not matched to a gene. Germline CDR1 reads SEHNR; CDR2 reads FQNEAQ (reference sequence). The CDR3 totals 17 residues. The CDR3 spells CASSPGTSGRGQETQYF. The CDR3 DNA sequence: TGTGCCAGCAGCCCAGGGACTAGCGGGAGGGGGCAAGAGACCCAGTACTTC.

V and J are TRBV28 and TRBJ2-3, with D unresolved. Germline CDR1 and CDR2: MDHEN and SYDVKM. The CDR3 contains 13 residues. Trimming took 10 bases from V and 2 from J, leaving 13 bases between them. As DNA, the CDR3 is TGTGCCACCGGGCGGCAGGCCACAGATACGCAGTATTTT. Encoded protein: CATGRQATDTQYF.

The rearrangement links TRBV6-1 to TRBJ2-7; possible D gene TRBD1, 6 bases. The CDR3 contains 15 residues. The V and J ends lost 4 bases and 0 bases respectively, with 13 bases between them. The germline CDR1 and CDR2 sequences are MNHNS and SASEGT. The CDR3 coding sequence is TGTGCCAGCAGTGGAGCAGGGGTGAGCTCCTACGAGCAGTACTTC. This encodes CASSGAGVSSYEQYF.

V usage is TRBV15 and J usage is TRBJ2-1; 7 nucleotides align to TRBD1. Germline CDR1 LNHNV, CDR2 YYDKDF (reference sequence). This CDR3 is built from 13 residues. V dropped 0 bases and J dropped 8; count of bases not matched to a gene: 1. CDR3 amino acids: CATSRDQGDEQFF. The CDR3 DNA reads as TGTGCCACCAGCAGAGATCAGGGGGATGAGCAGTTCTTC.

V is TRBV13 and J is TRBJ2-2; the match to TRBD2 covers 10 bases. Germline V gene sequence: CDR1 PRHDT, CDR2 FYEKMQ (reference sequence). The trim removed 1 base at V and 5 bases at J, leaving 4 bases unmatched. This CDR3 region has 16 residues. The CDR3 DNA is TGTGCCAGCAGCTTAGCTCGGACTAGCGGTACCGGGGAGCTGTTTTTT. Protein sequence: CASSLARTSGTGELFF.

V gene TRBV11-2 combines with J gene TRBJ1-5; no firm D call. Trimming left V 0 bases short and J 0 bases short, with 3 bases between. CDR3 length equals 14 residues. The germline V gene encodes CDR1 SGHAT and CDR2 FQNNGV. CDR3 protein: CASSLDSSNQPQHF. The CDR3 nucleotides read TGTGCCAGCAGCTTAGACAGTAGCAATCAGCCCCAGCATTTT.

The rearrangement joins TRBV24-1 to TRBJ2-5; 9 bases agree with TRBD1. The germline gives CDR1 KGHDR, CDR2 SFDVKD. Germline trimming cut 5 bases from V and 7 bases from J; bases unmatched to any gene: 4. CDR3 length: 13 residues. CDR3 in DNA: TGTGCCACCAGTGCAGGGGGACAGGGGACCCAGTACTTC. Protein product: CATSAGGQGTQYF.